This TCR beta chain is drawn from a study of shared clonotypes between healthy human individuals. Here immunoSEQ multiplex PCR was the method, and the copy in TCRdb shows in-frame clones only, minus some. The data show hundreds of thousands of clones, 75% to 85% seen once. Trimming removed 3 bases from V and 0 bases from J; junction bases left unmatched: 6. The germline V gene encodes CDR1 SGDLS and CDR2 YYNGEE. This CDR3 has 16 amino acids. The clonotype comes from a middle-aged woman in good health. Some clones in this sample may be carry-over from other donors' samples. The chain joins TRBV9 to TRBJ2-1; TRBD2 matches at 7 bases. The sequencing sample was made of PBMCs. The CDR3 protein is CASSATGTNSYNEQFF. The CDR3 nucleotides are TGTGCCAGCAGCGCAACCGGGACTAACTCCTACAATGAGCAGTTCTTC. Full variable domain (outside the CDR3, taken from reference TRBV9 and TRBJ2-1): DSGVTQTPKHLITATGQRVTLRCSPRSGDLSVYWYQQSLDQGLQFLIQYYNGEERAKGNILERFSAQQFPDLHSELNLSSLELGDSALYFCASSATGTNSYNEQFFGPGTRLTVL.